The entry that follows covers one T cell receptor beta chain sequence. Its cognate antigen has yet to be identified. The sample holds no much larger clone one base away, and base qualities are not on file. This entry belongs to a study of T cell changes during pregnancy in multiple sclerosis (dated by TCRdb to about 2019). Study-wide context: Changes in the T cell repertoire over the course of pregnancy were examined in this study in women with multiple sclerosis.

For this chain, trimming is 4 bases at the V end and 2 bases at the J end, and the number of junction bases without a gene match is 6. CDR1 and CDR2 (SGHKS, YYEKEE) derive from the germline V gene (reference sequence). Measured from the cysteine to the phenylalanine, the CDR3 is 14 residues long. Only the CDR3 DNA stays, 42 bases, in frame from base 1. Library preparation employed the immunoSEQ multiplex PCR assay. Imported from immuneACCESS, the table was reduced by TCRdb to in-frame sequences with V and J called. These copies leave out some clones; in studies compared against another copy, an unresolved V gene accounts for under half, and the cause of the remainder is not known. This sample holds 29,000 or so clones; approximately 90% were observed only once. Jointly, the top ten make up roughly 0.74% of the sample.

Here the sequenced sample was CD4+ T cells from peripheral blood mononuclear cells, taken in the first trimester of pregnancy. This clonotype originated in a female donor with multiple sclerosis, enrolled in a pregnancy study. The V gene is TRBV5-5 and the J gene is TRBJ2-7, with 7 bases aligning to TRBD1. The CDR3 protein: CASSRTGGPYEQYF. The sequenced DNA: TGTGCCAGCAGCCGGACAGGCGGCCCCTACGAGCAGTACTTC.